These 29 T cell receptor beta chains were all obtained from the same sample, sequenced in a study of CD8+ T cells in alopecia areata. RNA, once extracted, was reverse transcribed into cDNA for use as the sequencing template. Sequencing was performed with immunoSEQ multiplex PCR; in TCRdb, only in-frame clones are kept and a portion is missing. Of around 140,000 clones detected, approximately 50% appear once; the ten largest clones hold over 0.85%. Material: CD4+ T cells sorted from blood, obtained at week 0. The receptors were sampled from a human donor with alopecia areata.

V gene TRBV15 combines with J gene TRBJ2-3; D gene ambiguous. Trimming left V 3 bases short and J 2 bases short, with 15 bases between. The CDR3 covers 16 residues. Germline V gene sequence: CDR1 LNHNV, CDR2 YYDKDF (reference sequence). The CDR3 DNA sequence: TGTGCCACCAGCAGGACTCAAGTGGCCCCCACAGATACGCAGTATTTT. Protein: CATSRTQVAPTDTQYF.

This clone turned up a few times. This chain joins TRBV28 and TRBJ2-7; 9 bases are a match to TRBD1. Per the germline V gene, CDR1 is MDHEN and CDR2 is SYDVKM. The CDR3 loop spans 15 amino acids. V dropped 6 bases and J dropped 5; count of bases not matched to a gene: 11. For the CDR3, the DNA is TGTGCCAGCAGACGCTATGACAGGGGGATCGACGAGCAGTACTTC. Protein: CASRRYDRGIDEQYF.

This clone has a single count. The genes are TRBV29-1 and TRBJ2-2; tentatively, D is TRBD1 (6 bases). Deletions cut 5 bases from V and 9 bases from J, with 13 bases between. The CDR3 sequence is 12 residues long. Germline CDR1 is SQVTM and CDR2 is ANQGSEA. The CDR3 DNA follows: TGCAGCGTTAGGTTGGGGGCGAGGGAGCTGTTTTTT. Translated: CSVRLGARELFF.

The J gene is TRBJ1-5, the V gene TRBV28; 8 bases agree with TRBD1. Germline CDR1 MDHEN, CDR2 SYDVKM. V shed 6 bases and J 0 bases; nucleotides not matched to a gene: 4. The CDR3 consists of 15 residues. This CDR3 is CASRRQGYSNQPQHF. The CDR3 DNA follows: TGTGCCAGCAGACGACAGGGGTATAGCAATCAGCCCCAGCATTTT.

This chain links TRBV5-4 with TRBJ2-6, with D perhaps TRBD1 (8 bases). The germline V gene encodes CDR1 SGHNT and CDR2 YYREEE (reference sequence). The CDR3 contains 20 residues. Trimming took 4 bases from V and 0 from J, leaving 23 bases between them. The CDR3 is CASSPRTGRGFSSGANVLTF. In nucleotides, the CDR3 is TGTGCCAGCAGCCCAAGGACAGGGAGGGGGTTTAGCTCTGGGGCCAACGTCCTGACTTTC.

This clone was picked up a small number of times. The J gene is TRBJ2-7, the V gene TRBV6-5; D unresolved. With 5 bases removed from V and 6 bases from J, the gap between germline ends came to 17 bases. The CDR3 consists of 14 residues. Germline loops: CDR1 MNHEY, CDR2 SVGAGI. The CDR3 protein is CASSEVSQTGEQYF. CDR3 nucleotide sequence: TGTGCCAGCAGTGAAGTTAGCCAAACCGGCGAGCAGTACTTC.

The genes are TRBV9 and TRBJ2-5, with 11 nucleotides matching TRBD2. The CDR3 spans 15 residues. Trimming removed 3 bases from V and 3 bases from J; junction bases left unmatched: 4. Per the germline V gene, CDR1 is SGDLS and CDR2 is YYNGEE. DNA for the CDR3: TGTGCCAGCAGCGGGGCTAGCGGGAGGAAAGAGACCCAGTACTTC. It translates to CASSGASGRKETQYF.

This chain joins TRBV4-1 and TRBJ1-4, with D possibly being TRBD1 (5 bases). This CDR3 is 15 amino acids long. CDR1 and CDR2 from the germline V gene are MGHRA and YSYEKL. V was trimmed by 1 base and J by 5 bases, leaving 11 bases between them. Here the CDR3 reads CASSQGAGPNEKLFF. The CDR3 region has the DNA TGCGCCAGCAGCCAAGGGGCAGGGCCCAATGAAAAACTGTTTTTT.

The gene calls are TRBV6-5 and TRBJ2-6; perhaps TRBD2 as D (5 bases). The CDR3 length is 13 residues. Germline V gene sequence: CDR1 MNHEY, CDR2 SVGAGI. Between the trimmed V and J ends, which lost 8 bases and 4 bases, there was a span of 9 bases. The CDR3, as DNA: TGTGCCAGCCGGCCGGGGGGGGCCAACGTCCTGACTTTC. This gives the protein CASRPGGANVLTF.

The chain employs TRBV2 and TRBJ2-1, with 11 bases that match TRBD1. The CDR3 length is 15 residues. V lost 4 bases to trimming and J lost 6 bases; unmatched junction nucleotides: 5. Germline CDR1 is SNHLY and CDR2 is FYNNEI. The CDR3 protein is CASSAGQGARNEQFF. The DNA for the CDR3 is TGTGCCAGCAGTGCCGGACAGGGGGCCCGCAATGAGCAGTTCTTC.

V usage is TRBV5-4 and J usage is TRBJ1-1; D gene ambiguous. Trimming shortened V by 0 bases and J by 8 bases, and 14 bases separated the two germline ends. This CDR3 spans 14 amino acids. Per germline, CDR1 SGHNT and CDR2 YYREEE (reference sequence). The CDR3 nucleotides are TGTGCCAGCAGCTTGGATCCGACACCCGGGGAAGCTTTCTTT. Its protein product is CASSLDPTPGEAFF. Supplemented by reference TRBV5-4 and TRBJ1-1, the full variable domain reads ETGVTQSPTHLIKTRGQQVTLRCSSQSGHNTVSWYQQALGQGPQFIFQYYREEENGRGNFPPRFSGLQFPNYSSELNVNALELDDSALYLCASSLDPTPGEAFFGQGTRLTVV.

This clone was counted between two and nine times. The V gene is TRBV10-3, the J gene TRBJ1-1, with TRBD1 matching 10 bases. Per germline, CDR1 ENHRY and CDR2 SYGVKD. This CDR3 contains 14 residues. The junction had 1 base not matched to a gene; V was cut back by 6 bases and J by 0 bases. The CDR3 DNA is TGTGCCATCAGAGGACAGGGGGTGAACACTGAAGCTTTCTTT. It encodes CAIRGQGVNTEAFF.

The CDR3 reads CASGLMDEQFF. CDR3 nucleotide sequence: TGTGCCTCCGGACTGATGGATGAGCAGTTCTTC. The rearrangement joins TRBV30 to TRBJ2-1, with D perhaps matching TRBD2 (5 bases). The length of the CDR3 is 11 residues. Trimming left V 7 bases short and J 8 bases short, with 12 bases between. Germline CDR1 GTSNPN, CDR2 SVGIG (reference sequence).

In this sample, this clone turned up a few times. The CDR3: CAISESVGQPQHF. In DNA, the CDR3 is TGTGCCATCAGTGAGTCGGTGGGCCAGCCCCAGCATTTT. V and J are TRBV10-3 and TRBJ1-5; D is ambiguous. The germline V gene has CDR1 ENHRY and CDR2 SYGVKD. The CDR3 sequence is 13 residues long. V was clipped by 0 bases and J by 7 bases, with 7 bases between them.

This clone showed up just a few times. The rearrangement uses TRBV30 and TRBJ2-2, with a tentative D call TRBD1 (6 bases). Looked up from germline, CDR1 is GTSNPN and CDR2 is SVGIG (reference sequence). The CDR3 is made up of 13 amino acids. The V end lost 5 bases, the J end lost 5 bases, and 12 bases lay between the germline ends. CDR3: CAWVPRGTGELFF. The CDR3 DNA follows: TGTGCCTGGGTACCCAGGGGTACCGGGGAGCTGTTTTTT.

This clone was recorded a few times. The chain couples TRBV4-3 to TRBJ2-1; TRBD2 aligns across 15 bases. With 4 bases clipped from V and 10 bases from J, the junction kept 11 bases outside the gene matches. The CDR3 covers 17 residues. Germline V gene lookup returns CDR1 LGHNA and CDR2 YSLEER. In nucleotides, the CDR3 is TGCGCCAGCAGCCGGGGGACTAGCGGGAGGAAAAGGTACGAGCAGTTCTTC. It yields the protein CASSRGTSGRKRYEQFF.

The chain links TRBV9 to TRBJ1-5; 7 bases are shared with TRBD1. V lost 3 bases to trimming and J lost 3 bases; unmatched junction nucleotides: 3. Looked up from germline, CDR1 is SGDLS and CDR2 is YYNGEE. CDR3 length: 14 amino acids. The CDR3 spells CASSGGTDNQPQHF. CDR3 nucleotides: TGTGCCAGCAGCGGTGGGACAGACAATCAGCCCCAGCATTTT.

This chain joins TRBV5-1 and TRBJ2-3; D is ambiguous. The CDR3 consists of 12 residues. The V gene lost 4 bases and the J gene lost 6 bases, with 9 bases spanning the gap. Germline V lookup: CDR1 SGHRS, CDR2 YFSETQ. This CDR3 is CASSPPSDTQYF. Written as DNA, the CDR3 is TGCGCCAGCAGCCCGCCCTCGGATACGCAGTATTTT.

The rearrangement links TRBV6-1 to TRBJ2-3; D gene uncertain. CDR1 is MNHNS and CDR2 is SASEGT in the germline V gene. The V and J ends lost 5 bases and 7 bases respectively, with 7 bases between them. There are 11 residues in the CDR3. The CDR3, as DNA: TGTGCCAGCAGTTGGATGAATACGCAGTATTTT. The encoded protein is CASSWMNTQYF.

CDR3 sequence (DNA): TGTGCCTGGAGTCGACGTCGGGATGAGCAGTTCTTC. Amino acids: CAWSRRRDEQFF. The chain is built from TRBV30 and TRBJ2-1; unclear D gene. V was cut by 2 bases and J by 8 bases, with 10 bases left in between. CDR1 is GTSNPN and CDR2 is SVGIG in the germline V gene (reference sequence). The CDR3 is made up of 12 amino acids.

This chain uses TRBV19 with TRBJ2-6; possibly TRBD2 for D (5 bases). This CDR3 region has 16 residues. Germline CDR1 is LNHDA and CDR2 is SQIVND (reference sequence). Trimming removed 7 bases from V and 3 bases from J, with 16 bases in between. This CDR3 is CASTRGVGFGANVLTF. The CDR3 bases are TGTGCCAGTACCCGGGGTGTCGGATTTGGGGCCAACGTCCTGACTTTC.

This clone has a handful of counts. The gene calls are TRBV29-1 and TRBJ2-5; weak D call: TRBD1 (6 bases). The closer fit of TRBJ2-7 to the DNA end suggests the J call may be wrong. The CDR3 loop spans 14 amino acids. Germline V CDR1 and CDR2: SQVTM, ANQGSEA. As DNA, the CDR3 is TGCAGCGCAGGACAAGGGGGATCCTCCTACGAGCAGTACTTC. Translation: CSAGQGGSSYEQYF.

The CDR3 nucleotides are TGTGCCAGCAGTTTTTCGGTGGGGTGGGCCGGGGAGCTGTTTTTT. This codes for CASSFSVGWAGELFF. The genes are TRBV27 and TRBJ2-2; D is ambiguous. The CDR3 sequence is 15 residues long. Germline V gives CDR1 MNHEY, CDR2 SMNVEV (reference sequence). The V end lost 3 bases, the J end lost 6 bases, and 14 bases lay between the germline ends.

V gene TRBV6-6 combines with J gene TRBJ2-7, with 7 bases identical to TRBD2. CDR1 is MNHNY, CDR2 SVGAGI, per germline (reference sequence). The CDR3 loop spans 14 amino acids. CDR3 loop: CATRGGRGTYEQYF. The CDR3 nucleotides read TGTGCTACGCGAGGCGGGAGAGGGACCTACGAGCAGTACTTC.

The V call is TRBV4-1, the J call TRBJ2-5; 13 positions match TRBD2. V lost 6 bases, J lost 8 bases, and 6 bases stayed unmatched. Germline CDR1 MGHRA, CDR2 YSYEKL. The CDR3 covers 14 residues. The CDR3 DNA sequence: TGCGCCAGCAGGACCGGGACTAGCGGGGTAACCCAGTACTTC. Its translation: CASRTGTSGVTQYF.

This chain joins TRBV29-1 and TRBJ1-2; D gene ambiguous. CDR1 SQVTM and CDR2 ANQGSEA come from the germline V gene. V lost 5 bases to trimming and J lost 6 bases, with 25 bases between them. The CDR3 is 16 amino acids. The chain's CDR3 is CSVKARGLPSQDGYTF. The CDR3 DNA sequence: TGCAGCGTTAAAGCCCGAGGTCTCCCGTCGCAGGATGGCTACACCTTC.

The chain couples TRBV20-1 to TRBJ1-2; no clear D gene. Germline CDR1 DFQATT, CDR2 SNEGSKA (reference sequence). CDR3 size: 11 residues. CDR3 bases: TGCAGCGGCGGGGAGCCTACTGGCTACACCTTC. Protein product: CSGGEPTGYTF.

Many counts were recorded for this clone. Other DNA sequences within the sample encode an identical CDR3. The genes are TRBV5-1 and TRBJ2-1, with a tentative D call TRBD2 (6 bases). The V gene lost 0 bases and the J gene lost 2 bases, with 9 bases spanning the gap. The CDR3 length is 15 residues. CDR1 SGHRS and CDR2 YFSETQ come from the germline V gene. CDR3 region: CASSLAGGAYNEQFF. CDR3 DNA sequence: TGCGCCAGCAGCTTGGCGGGCGGGGCCTACAATGAGCAGTTCTTC. The full variable domain, its missing parts supplied by reference TRBV5-1 and TRBJ2-1, is KAGVTQTPRYLIKTRGQQVTLSCSPISGHRSVSWYQQTPGQGLQFLFEYFSETQRNKGNFPGRFSGRQFSNSRSEMNVSTLELGDSALYLCASSLAGGAYNEQFFGPGTRLTVL.

By sample fraction, this clone is medium-sized. The chain couples TRBV5-1 to TRBJ2-1, with D perhaps TRBD1 (6 bases). Deletions cut 2 bases from V and 7 bases from J, with 7 bases between. The CDR3 runs to 12 residues. CDR1 is SGHRS and CDR2 is YFSETQ in the germline V gene. CDR3: CASSFTGNEQFF. CDR3 sequence (DNA): TGCGCCAGCAGCTTCACAGGGAATGAGCAGTTCTTC.